The T cell receptor beta chain under discussion was sequenced for a study of CD8 T cells in Susac syndrome. The authors carried out high-throughput sequencing of TCR beta. They applied it to CD8+ and CD4+ T cells obtained from blood. This CDR3 spans 14 amino acids. The V end was cut by 4 bases, the J end by 4 bases, with 10 bases between. Germline CDR1 KGHDR, CDR2 SFDVKD. The RNA, roughly 0.45 to 1 ug, was put through reverse transcription using random hexamers. TCRdb re-called the immunoSEQ multiplex PCR reads through MiXCR, storing one row per CDR3 protein. The table shows 180,000 or so distinct CDR3 sequences, with 90% to 95% occurring only once. This clonotype was detected once.

The source is a human donor with multiple sclerosis. The chain links TRBV24-1 to TRBJ2-1, with D perhaps TRBD1 (6 bases). The source material was CD4+ T cells from PBMCs. The chain's CDR3 is CATSEPGQYNEQFF. CDR3 DNA: TGTGCCACCAGTGAACCCGGACAGTACAATGAGCAGTTCTTC.